This TCR beta chain was documented in a study of shared clonotypes between healthy human individuals. Study-level results: Rarefaction showed that sequencing of sorted subsets was incomplete (despite large depth).

Study donors comprised healthy, HIV-negative adults devoid of recent acute infection or vaccination. Germline V gene sequence: CDR1 MNHNS, CDR2 SASEGT. V lost 1 base, J lost 6 bases, and 16 bases lay in between. This CDR3 spans 16 amino acids. A remark on this clone: Its matching antigen is unknown.

Authors' data handling: ImmunoSEQ only sent back junction sequences with no quality scores, so filtering was done differently. Sequenced by immunoSEQ multiplex PCR; TCRdb stores in-frame clones only, minus some. Clonal size and the V and J genes are those of that table, whereas D and trimming came from the DNA. The table lists 2 million or so clones, 90% to 95% of them singletons. The chain employs TRBV6-1 and TRBJ1-5, with D unclear. The sequenced sample was naive CD4+ T cells sorted from blood. Subset indicated: CD45RA+ positively selected. The TCR sequence derives from a man between 18 and 35 years old in good health. CDR3 in amino acids: CASSEVRGLNSQPQHF. The CDR3 nucleotides read TGTGCCAGCAGTGAAGTTAGAGGACTTAACAGTCAGCCCCAGCATTTT.